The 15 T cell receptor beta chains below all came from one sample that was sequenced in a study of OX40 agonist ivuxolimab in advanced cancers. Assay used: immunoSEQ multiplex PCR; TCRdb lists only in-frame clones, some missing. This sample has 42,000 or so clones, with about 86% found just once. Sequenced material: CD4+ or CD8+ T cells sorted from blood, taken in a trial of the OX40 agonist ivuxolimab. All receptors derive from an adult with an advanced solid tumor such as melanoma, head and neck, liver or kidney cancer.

CDR3 sequence: CASSTTGGAYSPLHF. CDR3 in DNA: TGTGCCAGCAGTACTACAGGGGGCGCTTATTCACCCCTCCACTTT. The chain links TRBV27 to TRBJ1-6, with 9 bases matching TRBD1. Per germline, CDR1 MNHEY and CDR2 SMNVEV (reference sequence). The CDR3 consists of 15 residues. Trimming cost V 5 bases and J 8 bases; bases outside gene matches: 7.

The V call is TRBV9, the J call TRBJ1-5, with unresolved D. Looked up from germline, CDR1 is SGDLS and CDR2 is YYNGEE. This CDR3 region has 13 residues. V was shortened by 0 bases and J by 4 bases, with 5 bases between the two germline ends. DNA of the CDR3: TGTGCCAGCAGCGTAGTAGGGAATCAGCCCCAGCATTTT. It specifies CASSVVGNQPQHF.

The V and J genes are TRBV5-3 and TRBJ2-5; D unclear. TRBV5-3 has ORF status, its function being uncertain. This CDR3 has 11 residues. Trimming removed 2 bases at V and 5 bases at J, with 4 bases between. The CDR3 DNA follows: TGTGCCAGAAGCTTCTTGGAGACCCAGTACTTC. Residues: CARSFLETQYF.

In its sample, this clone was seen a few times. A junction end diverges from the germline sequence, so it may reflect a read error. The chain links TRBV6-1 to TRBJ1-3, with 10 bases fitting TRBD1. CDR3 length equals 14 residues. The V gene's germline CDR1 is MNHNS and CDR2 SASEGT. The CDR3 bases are TGTGCCACCAGAGGGGGGAACACAGCCGACAGGGGGCCGTTT. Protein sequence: CATRGGNTADRGPF.

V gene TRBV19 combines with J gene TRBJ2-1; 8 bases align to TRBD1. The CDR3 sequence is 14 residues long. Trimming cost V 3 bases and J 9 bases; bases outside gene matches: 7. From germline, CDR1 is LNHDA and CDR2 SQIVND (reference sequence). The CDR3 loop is CASSIHAGGIEQFF. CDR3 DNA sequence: TGTGCCAGTAGTATTCATGCAGGGGGCATTGAGCAGTTCTTC.

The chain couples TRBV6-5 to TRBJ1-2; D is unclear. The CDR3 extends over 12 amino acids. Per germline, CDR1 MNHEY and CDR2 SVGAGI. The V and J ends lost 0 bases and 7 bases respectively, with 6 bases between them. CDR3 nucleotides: TGTGCCAGCAGTTACTCGAGCGGTGGCTACACCTTC. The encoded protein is CASSYSSGGYTF.

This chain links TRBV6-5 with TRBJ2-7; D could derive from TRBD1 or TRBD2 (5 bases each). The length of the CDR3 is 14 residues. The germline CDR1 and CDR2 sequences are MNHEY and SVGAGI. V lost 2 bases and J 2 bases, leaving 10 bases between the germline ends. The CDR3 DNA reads TGTGCCAGCAGTTACGGCCAGGGACCCTACGAGCAGTACGTC. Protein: CASSYGQGPYEQYV.

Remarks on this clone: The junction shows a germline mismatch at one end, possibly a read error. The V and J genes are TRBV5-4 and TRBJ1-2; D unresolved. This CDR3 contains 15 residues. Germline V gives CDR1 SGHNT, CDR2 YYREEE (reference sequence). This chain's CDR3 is CASSQEEDTNYGYTF. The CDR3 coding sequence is TGCGCCAGCAGCCAAGAGGAAGATACTAACTATGGCTACACCTTC.

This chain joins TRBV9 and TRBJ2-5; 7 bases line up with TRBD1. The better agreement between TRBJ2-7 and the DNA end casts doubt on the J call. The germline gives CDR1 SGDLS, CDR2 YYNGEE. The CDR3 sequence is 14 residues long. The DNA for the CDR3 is TGTGCCAGCAGCCCCGAGGGGACAGCCTACGAGCAGTACTTC. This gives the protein CASSPEGTAYEQYF.

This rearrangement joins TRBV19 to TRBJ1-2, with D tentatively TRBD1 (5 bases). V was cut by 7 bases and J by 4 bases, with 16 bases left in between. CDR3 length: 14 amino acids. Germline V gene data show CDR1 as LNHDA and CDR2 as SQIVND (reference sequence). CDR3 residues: CASNAPGHLYGYTF. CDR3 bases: TGTGCCAGTAACGCACCCGGACACCTCTATGGCTACACCTTC.

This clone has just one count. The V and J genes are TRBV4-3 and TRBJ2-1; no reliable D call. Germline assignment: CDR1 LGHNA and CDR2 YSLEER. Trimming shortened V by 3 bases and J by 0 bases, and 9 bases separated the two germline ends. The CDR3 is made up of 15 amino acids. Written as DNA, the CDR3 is TGCGCCAGCAGCCACACTTTTAGCTCCTACAATGAGCAGTTCTTC. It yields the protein CASSHTFSSYNEQFF.

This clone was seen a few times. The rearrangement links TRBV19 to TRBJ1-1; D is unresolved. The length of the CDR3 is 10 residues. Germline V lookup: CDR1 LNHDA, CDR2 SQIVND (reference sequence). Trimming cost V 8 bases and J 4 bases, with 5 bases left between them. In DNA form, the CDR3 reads TGTGCCAGTCTAGGCACTGAAGCTTTCTTT. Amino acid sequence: CASLGTEAFF.

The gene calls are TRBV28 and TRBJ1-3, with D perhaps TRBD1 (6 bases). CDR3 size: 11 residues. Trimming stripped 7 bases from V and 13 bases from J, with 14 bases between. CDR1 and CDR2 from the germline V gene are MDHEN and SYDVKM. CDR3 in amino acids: CASTGQGRIYF. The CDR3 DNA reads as TGTGCCAGCACCGGTCAGGGGAGGATATATTTT.

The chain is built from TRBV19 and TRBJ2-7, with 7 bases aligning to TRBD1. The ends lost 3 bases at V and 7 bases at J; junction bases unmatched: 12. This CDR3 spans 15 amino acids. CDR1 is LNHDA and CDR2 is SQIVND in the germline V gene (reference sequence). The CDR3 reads CASSIRAGGIGEQYF. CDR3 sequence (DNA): TGTGCCAGTAGTATCCGGGCAGGGGGTATAGGTGAGCAGTACTTC. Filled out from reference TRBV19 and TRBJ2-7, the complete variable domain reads DGGITQSPKYLFRKEGQNVTLSCEQNLNHDAMYWYRQDPGQGLRLIYYSQIVNDFQKGDIAEGYSVSREKKESFPLTVTSAQKNPTAFYLCASSIRAGGIGEQYFGPGTRLTVT.

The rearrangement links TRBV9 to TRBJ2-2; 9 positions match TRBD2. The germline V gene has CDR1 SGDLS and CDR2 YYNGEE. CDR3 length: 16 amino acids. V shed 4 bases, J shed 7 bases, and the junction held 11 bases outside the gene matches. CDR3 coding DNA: TGTGCCAGCAGCTTGCGGCTAGCGGGGATGGACGGGGAGCTGTTTTTT. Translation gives CASSLRLAGMDGELFF.